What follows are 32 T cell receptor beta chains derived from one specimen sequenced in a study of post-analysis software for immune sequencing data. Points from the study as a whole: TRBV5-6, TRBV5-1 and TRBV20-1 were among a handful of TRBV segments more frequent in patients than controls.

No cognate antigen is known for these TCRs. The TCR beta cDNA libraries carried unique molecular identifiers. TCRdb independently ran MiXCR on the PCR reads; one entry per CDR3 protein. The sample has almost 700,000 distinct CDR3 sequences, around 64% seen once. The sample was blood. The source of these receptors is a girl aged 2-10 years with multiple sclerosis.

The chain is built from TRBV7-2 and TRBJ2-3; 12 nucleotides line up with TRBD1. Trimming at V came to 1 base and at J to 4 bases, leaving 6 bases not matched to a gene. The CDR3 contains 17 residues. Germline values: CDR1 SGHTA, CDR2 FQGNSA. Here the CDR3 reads CASSLETGTGGADTQYF. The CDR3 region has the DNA TGTGCCAGCAGCTTAGAGACTGGGACAGGGGGCGCAGATACGCAGTATTTT.

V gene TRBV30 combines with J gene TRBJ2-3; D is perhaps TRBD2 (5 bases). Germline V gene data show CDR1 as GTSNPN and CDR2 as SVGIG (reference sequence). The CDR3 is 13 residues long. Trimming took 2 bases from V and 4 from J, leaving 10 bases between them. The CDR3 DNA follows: TGTGCCTGGAGTCTGGCGGGCGCAGATACGCAGTATTTT. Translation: CAWSLAGADTQYF.

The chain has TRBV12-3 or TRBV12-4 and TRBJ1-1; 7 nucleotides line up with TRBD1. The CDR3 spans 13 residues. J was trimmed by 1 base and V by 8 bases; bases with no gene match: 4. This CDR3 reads CASANRGNTEAFF. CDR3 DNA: TGTGCCAGCGCGAACAGGGGGAACACTGAAGCTTTCTTT.

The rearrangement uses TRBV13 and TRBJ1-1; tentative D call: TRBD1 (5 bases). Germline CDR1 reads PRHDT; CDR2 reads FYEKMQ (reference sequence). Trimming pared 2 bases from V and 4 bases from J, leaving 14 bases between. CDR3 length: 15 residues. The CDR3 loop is CASSLRGFRATEAFF. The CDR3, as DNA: TGTGCCAGCAGCTTAAGGGGTTTCAGGGCCACTGAAGCTTTCTTT.

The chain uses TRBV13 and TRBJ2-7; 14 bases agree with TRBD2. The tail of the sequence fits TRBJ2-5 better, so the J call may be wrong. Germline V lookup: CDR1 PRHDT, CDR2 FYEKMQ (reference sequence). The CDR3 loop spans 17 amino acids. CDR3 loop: CASSLGLAGALRETQYF. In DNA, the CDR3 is TGTGCCAGCAGCCTGGGACTAGCGGGAGCTTTACGGGAGACCCAGTACTTC.

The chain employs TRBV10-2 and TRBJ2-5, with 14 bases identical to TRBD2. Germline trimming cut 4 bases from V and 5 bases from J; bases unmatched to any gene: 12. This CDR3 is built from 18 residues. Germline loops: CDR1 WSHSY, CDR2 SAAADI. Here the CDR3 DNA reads TGCGCCAGCAGTGGGGGGGGACTAGCGGGGGTAATGCGTGAGACCCAGTACTTC. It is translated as CASSGGGLAGVMRETQYF.

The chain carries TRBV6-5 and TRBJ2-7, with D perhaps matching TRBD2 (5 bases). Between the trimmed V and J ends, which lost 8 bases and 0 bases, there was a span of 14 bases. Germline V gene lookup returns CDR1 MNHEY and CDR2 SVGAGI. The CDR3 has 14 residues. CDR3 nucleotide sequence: TGTGCCAGCTCAGCGGATATGAGCTCCTACGAGCAGTACTTC. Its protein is CASSADMSSYEQYF.

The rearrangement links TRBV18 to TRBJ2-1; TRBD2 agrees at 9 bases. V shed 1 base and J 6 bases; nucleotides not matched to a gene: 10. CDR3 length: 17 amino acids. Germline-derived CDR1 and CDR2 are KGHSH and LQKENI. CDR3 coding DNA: TGTGCCAGCTCACCACTTCGGGGCCTAGCGGGGACCAATGAGCAGTTCTTC. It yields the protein CASSPLRGLAGTNEQFF.

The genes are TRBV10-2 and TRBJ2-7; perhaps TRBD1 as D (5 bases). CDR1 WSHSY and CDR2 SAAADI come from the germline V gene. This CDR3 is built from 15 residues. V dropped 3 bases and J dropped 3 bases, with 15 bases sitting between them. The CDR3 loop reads CASSDETQGFYEQYF. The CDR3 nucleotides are TGCGCCAGCAGTGACGAAACTCAGGGTTTCTACGAGCAGTACTTC.

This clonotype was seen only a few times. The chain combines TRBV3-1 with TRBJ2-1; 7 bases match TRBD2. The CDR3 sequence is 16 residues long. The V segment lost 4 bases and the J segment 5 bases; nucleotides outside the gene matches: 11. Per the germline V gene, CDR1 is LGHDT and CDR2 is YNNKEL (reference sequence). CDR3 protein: CASSRVRTGGNNEQFF. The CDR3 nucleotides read TGTGCCAGCAGCCGAGTCCGGACCGGGGGGAACAATGAGCAGTTCTTC.

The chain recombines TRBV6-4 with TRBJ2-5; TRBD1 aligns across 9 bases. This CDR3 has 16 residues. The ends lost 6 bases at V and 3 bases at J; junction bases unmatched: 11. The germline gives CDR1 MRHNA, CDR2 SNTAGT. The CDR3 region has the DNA TGTGCCAGCAGCCGTTCTTCCGGGACAGGGAAAGAGACCCAGTACTTC. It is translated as CASSRSSGTGKETQYF.

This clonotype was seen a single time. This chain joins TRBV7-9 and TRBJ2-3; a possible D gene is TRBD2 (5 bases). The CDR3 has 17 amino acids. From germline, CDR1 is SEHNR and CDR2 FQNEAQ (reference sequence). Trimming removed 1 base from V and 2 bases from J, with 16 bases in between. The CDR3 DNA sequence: TGTGCCAGCAGCTTAGATCGGGGTAGCTCCCCCACAGATACGCAGTATTTT. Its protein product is CASSLDRGSSPTDTQYF.

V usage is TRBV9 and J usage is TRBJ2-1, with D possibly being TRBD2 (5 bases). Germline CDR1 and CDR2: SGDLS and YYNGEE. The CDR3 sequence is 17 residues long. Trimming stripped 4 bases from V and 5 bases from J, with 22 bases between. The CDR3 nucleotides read TGTGCCAGCAGCACCAGAGGGCGGGCCACTACCCACAATGAGCAGTTCTTC. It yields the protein CASSTRGRATTHNEQFF.

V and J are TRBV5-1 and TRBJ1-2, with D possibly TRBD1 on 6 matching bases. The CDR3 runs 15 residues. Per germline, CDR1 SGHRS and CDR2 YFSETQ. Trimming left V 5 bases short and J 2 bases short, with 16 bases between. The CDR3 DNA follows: TGCGCCAGCAGACGAATACAGGGCGACAACTATGGCTACACCTTC. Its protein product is CASRRIQGDNYGYTF. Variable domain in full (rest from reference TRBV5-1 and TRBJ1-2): KAGVTQTPRYLIKTRGQQVTLSCSPISGHRSVSWYQQTPGQGLQFLFEYFSETQRNKGNFPGRFSGRQFSNSRSEMNVSTLELGDSALYLCASRRIQGDNYGYTFGSGTRLTVV.

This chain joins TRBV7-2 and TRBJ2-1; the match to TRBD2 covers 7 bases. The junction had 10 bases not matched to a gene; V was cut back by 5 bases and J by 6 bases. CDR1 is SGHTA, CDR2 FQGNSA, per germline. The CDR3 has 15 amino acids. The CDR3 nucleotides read TGTGCCAGCAGCGTGAGCGGGGAGGCTGGCAATGAGCAGTTCTTC. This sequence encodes CASSVSGEAGNEQFF.

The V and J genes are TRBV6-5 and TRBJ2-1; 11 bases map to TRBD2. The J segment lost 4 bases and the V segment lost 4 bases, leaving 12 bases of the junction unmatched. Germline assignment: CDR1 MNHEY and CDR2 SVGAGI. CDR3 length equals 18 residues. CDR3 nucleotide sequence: TGTGCCAGCAGTTCATCCTATCCATCTAGCGGGAGGTACAATGAGCAGTTCTTC. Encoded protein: CASSSSYPSSGRYNEQFF.

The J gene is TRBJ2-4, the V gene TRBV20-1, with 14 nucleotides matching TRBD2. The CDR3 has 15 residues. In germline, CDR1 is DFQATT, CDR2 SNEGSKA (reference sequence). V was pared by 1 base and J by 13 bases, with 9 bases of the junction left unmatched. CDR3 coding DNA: TGCAGTGCTAGAGGACTAGCGGGAGGGCCAGGGGAGCAGTACTTC. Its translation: CSARGLAGGPGEQYF.

CDR3 bases: TGTGCCAGCTCCCGGGACAGGGTACATTATTCACCCCTCCACTTT. Translating it yields CASSRDRVHYSPLHF. The chain uses TRBV18 and TRBJ1-6; 9 bases match TRBD1. The ends lost 6 bases at V and 8 bases at J; junction bases unmatched: 8. The CDR3 spans 15 residues. Germline-derived CDR1 and CDR2 are KGHSH and LQKENI.

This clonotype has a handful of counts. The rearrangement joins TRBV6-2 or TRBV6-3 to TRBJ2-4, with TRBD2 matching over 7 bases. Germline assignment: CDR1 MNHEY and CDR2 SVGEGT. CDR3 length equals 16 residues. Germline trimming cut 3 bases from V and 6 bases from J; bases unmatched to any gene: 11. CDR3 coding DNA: TGTGCCAGCAGTTATTGGCCTAGCGGAGGTCCAAACATTCAGTACTTC. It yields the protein CASSYWPSGGPNIQYF.

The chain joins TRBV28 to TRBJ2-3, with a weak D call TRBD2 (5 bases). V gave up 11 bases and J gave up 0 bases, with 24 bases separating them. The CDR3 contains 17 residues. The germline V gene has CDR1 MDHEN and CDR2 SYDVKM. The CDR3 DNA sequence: TGTGCCTGTATCCAGGTTAGAGGGATACCTAGCACAGATACGCAGTATTTT. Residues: CACIQVRGIPSTDTQYF.

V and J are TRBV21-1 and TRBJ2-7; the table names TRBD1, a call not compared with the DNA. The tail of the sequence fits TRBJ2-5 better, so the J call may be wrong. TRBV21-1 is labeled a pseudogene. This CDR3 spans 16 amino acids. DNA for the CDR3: TGTGCCAGCAGCCTACCCGGGTTCCCTATACAAGAGACCCAGTACTTC. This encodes CASSLPGFPIQETQYF.

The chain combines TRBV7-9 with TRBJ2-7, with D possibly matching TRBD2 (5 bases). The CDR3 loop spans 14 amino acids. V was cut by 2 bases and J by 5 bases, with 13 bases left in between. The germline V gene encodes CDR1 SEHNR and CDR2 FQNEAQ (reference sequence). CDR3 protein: CASSLSVGVDEQYF. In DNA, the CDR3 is TGTGCCAGCAGCTTATCGGTCGGGGTGGACGAGCAGTACTTC.

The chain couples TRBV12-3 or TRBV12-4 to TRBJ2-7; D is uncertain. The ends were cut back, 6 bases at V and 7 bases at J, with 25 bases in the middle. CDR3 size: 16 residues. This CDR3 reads CASSPTRTTLDVEQYF. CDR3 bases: TGTGCCAGCAGCCCTACCCGGACCACCCTCGATGTGGAGCAGTACTTC.

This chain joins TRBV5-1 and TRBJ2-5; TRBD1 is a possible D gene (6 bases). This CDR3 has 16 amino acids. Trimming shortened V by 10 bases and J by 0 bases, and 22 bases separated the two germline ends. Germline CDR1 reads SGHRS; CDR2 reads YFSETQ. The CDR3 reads CAGPLRGRRDQETQYF. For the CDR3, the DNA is TGCGCCGGCCCACTGAGGGGGAGAAGGGACCAAGAGACCCAGTACTTC.

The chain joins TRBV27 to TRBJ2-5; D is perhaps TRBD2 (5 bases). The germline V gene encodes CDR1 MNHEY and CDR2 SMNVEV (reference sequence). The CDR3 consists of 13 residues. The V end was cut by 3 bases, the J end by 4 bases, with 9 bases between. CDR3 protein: CASSFREGETQYF. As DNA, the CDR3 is TGTGCCAGCAGTTTTCGAGAGGGAGAGACCCAGTACTTC.

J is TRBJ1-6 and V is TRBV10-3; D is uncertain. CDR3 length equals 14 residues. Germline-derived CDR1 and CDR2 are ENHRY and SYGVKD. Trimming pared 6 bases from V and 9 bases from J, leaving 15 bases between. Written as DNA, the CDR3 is TGTGCCATCAGAGAGGGAGGGAAGTCTTCACCCCTCCACTTT. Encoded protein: CAIREGGKSSPLHF.

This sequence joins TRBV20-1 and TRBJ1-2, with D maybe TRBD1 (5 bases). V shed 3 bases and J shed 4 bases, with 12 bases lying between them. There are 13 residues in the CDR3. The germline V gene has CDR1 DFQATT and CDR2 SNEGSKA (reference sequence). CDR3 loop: CSARTAPFYGYTF. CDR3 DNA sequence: TGCAGTGCTAGGACAGCACCTTTCTATGGCTACACCTTC.

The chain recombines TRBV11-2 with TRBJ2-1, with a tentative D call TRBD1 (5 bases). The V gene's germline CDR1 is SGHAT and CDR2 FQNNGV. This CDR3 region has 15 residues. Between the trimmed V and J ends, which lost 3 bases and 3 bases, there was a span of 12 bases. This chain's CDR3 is CASSLGWGSYNEQFF. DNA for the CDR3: TGTGCCAGCAGCTTGGGTTGGGGCAGCTACAATGAGCAGTTCTTC.

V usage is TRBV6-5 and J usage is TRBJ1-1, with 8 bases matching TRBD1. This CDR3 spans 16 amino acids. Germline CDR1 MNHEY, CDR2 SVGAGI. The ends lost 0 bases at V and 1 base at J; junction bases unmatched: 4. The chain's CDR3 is CASSYSPGGGNTEAFF. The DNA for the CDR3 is TGTGCCAGCAGTTACTCCCCAGGGGGCGGGAACACTGAAGCTTTCTTT.

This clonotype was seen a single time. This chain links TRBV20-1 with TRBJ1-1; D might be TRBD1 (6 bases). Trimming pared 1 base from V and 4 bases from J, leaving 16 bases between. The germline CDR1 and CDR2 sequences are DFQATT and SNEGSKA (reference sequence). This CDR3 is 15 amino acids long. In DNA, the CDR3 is TGCAGTGCTAGAGGGTTGCCAGGGGAGGGCACTGAAGCTTTCTTT. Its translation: CSARGLPGEGTEAFF.

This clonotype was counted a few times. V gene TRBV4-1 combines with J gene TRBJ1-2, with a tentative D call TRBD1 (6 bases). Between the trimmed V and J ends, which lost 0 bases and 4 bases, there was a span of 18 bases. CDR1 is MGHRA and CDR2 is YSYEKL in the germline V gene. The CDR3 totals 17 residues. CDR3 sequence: CASSQDLGGQNPYGYTF. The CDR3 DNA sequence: TGCGCCAGCAGCCAAGATTTGGGGGGGCAGAACCCCTATGGCTACACCTTC.

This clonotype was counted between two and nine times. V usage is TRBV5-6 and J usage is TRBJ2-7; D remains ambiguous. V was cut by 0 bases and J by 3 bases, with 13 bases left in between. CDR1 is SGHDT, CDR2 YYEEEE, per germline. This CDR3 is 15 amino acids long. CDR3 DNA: TGTGCCAGCAGCTTGGCCGAAAGGACCGACTACGAGCAGTACTTC. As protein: CASSLAERTDYEQYF.